Given below is one TCR beta chain in context. In its sample, this clone was seen once. Its antigen specificity is not known. No qualities accompany the bases; no much larger clone lies one base away. From the cysteine through the phenylalanine, the CDR3 covers 15 amino acids. CDR3 DNA is the only sequence kept; it has 45 bases, read in frame from the first base. Relative to germline, V is 3 bases shorter and J is 5 bases shorter, with 16 bases between their ends. From the germline V gene, CDR1 is KGHSH and CDR2 is LQKENI. TCRbeta CDR3 regions were amplified from genomic DNA by means of the immunoSEQ Assay, a bias-controlled multiplex PCR. On the study's bioinformatics: The number of nucleated cells in each sample was estimated from the amplification of reference gene primers within the assay. To quantify the absolute abundance of each unique TCRbeta CDR3 rearrangement, sequence reads were collapsed and filtered. For each sample, productive Simpson clonality was calculated as the square root of Simpson's diversity index over productive rearrangements. TCRdb took over this immuneACCESS table, retaining in-frame rearrangements with V and J assigned. Such tables are incomplete; in checked studies, under half of the missing clones stem from an unresolved V gene, and the remainder is unexplained. V, J and clone size reflect that table, while D and trimming were determined from the DNA. This sample lists approximately 170,000 clones; 84% were detected once. Less than 3% of the sample lies in the top ten.

At one collaborating source in Seattle, patients were enrolled during active infection and were followed longitudinally through the course of disease. Each collaborating institution followed its own protocols to collect whole blood in K2EDTA tubes. For TCRbeta analysis, collaborators shipped samples as frozen whole blood, isolated PBMCs, or DNA extracted from either of those sample types. This record comes from a study of blood T cell repertoires in COVID-19 (dated by TCRdb to the early 2020s). Background on the whole study: Samples from collaborators originated in the United States, Italy and Spain and spanned both the acute and convalescent phases of COVID-19. A de-identified subject ID, COVID-19 status, age in years and sex were almost always included in the sample metadata. Where HLA class I and class II types were available, the types were taken from metadata supplied by the sample provider, not from assay-based typing. The material from the prospective study consisted of cDNA or gDNA derived from T cells, B-cell-depleted T cells, or PBMCs. The repertoires were released in a freely available public database meant as a resource for research on the immune response to SARS-CoV-2. Samples were obtained from the ongoing ImmuneRACE study (first 160 participants) and from about 1,300 subjects provided by 6 global collaborators. Deeply sampled blood TCRbeta repertoires from subjects exposed to, actively infected with, or recovered from COVID-19 were included in the dataset.

Points the paper makes about the study in general: How much clinical and demographic metadata was included differed by source and by participant, and the metadata was provided uncurated.

This TCR came from a woman of 80 years or more with COVID-19, enrolled during active disease. The V and J segments used are TRBV18 and TRBJ1-2; possibly the D gene is TRBD1, per 6 matching bases. The sequenced sample was peripheral blood. This receptor carries the CDR3 CASSPQRTEDYGYTF. The DNA is TGTGCCAGCTCACCGCAGAGGACAGAGGATTATGGCTACACCTTC. Here the CDR3 is joined to the reference TRBV18 and TRBJ1-2 genes, and the full variable domain is: NAGVMQNPRHLVRRRGQEARLRCSPMKGHSHVYWYRQLPEEGLKFMVYLQKENIIDESGMPKERFSAEFPKEGPSILRIQQVVRGDSAAYFCASSPQRTEDYGYTFGSGTRLTVV.